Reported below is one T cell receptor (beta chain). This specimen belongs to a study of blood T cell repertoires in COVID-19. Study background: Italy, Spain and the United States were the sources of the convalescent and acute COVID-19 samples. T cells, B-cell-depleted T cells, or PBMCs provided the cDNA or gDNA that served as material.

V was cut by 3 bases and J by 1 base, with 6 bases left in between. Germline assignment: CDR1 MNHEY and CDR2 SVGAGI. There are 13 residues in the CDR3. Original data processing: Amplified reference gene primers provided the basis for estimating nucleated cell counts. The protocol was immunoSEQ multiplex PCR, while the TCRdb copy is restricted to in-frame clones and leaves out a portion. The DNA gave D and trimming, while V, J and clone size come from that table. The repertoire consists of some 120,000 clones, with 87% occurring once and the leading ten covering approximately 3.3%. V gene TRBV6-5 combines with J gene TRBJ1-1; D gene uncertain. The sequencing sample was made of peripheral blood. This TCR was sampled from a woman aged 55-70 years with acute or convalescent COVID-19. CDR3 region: CASSYLANTEAFF. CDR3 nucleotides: TGTGCCAGCAGTTATCTGGCGAACACTGAAGCTTTCTTT.